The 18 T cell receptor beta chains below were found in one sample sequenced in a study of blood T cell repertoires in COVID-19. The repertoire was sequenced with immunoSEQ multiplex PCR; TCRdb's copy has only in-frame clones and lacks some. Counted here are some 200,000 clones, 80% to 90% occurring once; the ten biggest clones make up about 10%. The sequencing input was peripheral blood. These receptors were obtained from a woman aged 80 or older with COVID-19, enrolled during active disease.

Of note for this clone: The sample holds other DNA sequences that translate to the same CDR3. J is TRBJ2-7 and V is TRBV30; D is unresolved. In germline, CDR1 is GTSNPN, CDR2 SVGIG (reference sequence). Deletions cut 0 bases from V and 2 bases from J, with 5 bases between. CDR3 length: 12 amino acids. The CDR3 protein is CAWSVSPYEQYF. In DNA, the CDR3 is TGTGCCTGGAGTGTAAGCCCCTACGAGCAGTACTTC. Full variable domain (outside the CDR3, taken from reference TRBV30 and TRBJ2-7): SQTIHQWPATLVQPVGSPLSLECTVEGTSNPNLYWYRQAAGRGLQLLFYSVGIGQISSEVPQNLSASRPQDRQFILSSKKLLLSDSGFYLCAWSVSPYEQYFGPGTRLTVT.

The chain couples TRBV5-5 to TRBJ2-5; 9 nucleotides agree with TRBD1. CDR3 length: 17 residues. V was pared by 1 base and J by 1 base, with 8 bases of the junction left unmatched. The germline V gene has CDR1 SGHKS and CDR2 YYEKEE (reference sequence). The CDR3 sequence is CASSLLGTGLVQETQYF. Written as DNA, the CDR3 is TGTGCCAGCAGCTTGTTAGGGACAGGGTTGGTCCAAGAGACCCAGTACTTC.

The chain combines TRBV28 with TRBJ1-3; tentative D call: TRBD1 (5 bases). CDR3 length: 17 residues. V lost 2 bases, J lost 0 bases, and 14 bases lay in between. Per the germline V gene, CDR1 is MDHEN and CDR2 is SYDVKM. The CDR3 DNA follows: TGTGCCAGCAGTTTAAGGGATGGGGCCGGCTCTGGAAACACCATATATTTT. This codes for CASSLRDGAGSGNTIYF.

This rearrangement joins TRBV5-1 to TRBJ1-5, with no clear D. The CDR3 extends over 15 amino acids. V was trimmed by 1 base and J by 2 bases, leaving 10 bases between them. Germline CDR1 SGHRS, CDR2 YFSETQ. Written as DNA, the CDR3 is TGCGCCAGCAGCTTGAGCGGGTACGGCAATCAGCCCCAGCATTTT. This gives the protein CASSLSGYGNQPQHF.

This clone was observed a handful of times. CDR3 protein: CASSPQGGNEQYV. CDR3 DNA sequence: TGTGCCAGCTCACCACAGGGAGGCAACGAGCAGTACGTC. The chain couples TRBV18 to TRBJ2-7; D is possibly TRBD2 (6 bases). V lost 1 base, J lost 5 bases, and 9 bases lay in between. The CDR3 extends over 13 amino acids. Looked up from germline, CDR1 is KGHSH and CDR2 is LQKENI.

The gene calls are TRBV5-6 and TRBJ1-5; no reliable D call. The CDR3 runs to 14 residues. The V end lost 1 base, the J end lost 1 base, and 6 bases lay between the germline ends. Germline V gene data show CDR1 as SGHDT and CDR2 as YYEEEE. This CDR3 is CASSLRVSNQPQHF. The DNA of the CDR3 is TGTGCCAGCAGCTTGAGAGTCAGCAATCAGCCCCAGCATTTT.

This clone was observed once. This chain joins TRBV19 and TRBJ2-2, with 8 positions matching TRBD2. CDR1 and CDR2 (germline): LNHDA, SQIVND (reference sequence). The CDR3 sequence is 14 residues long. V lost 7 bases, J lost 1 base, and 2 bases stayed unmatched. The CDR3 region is CASKLAVNTGELFF. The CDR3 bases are TGTGCCAGTAAACTAGCGGTGAACACCGGGGAGCTGTTTTTT.

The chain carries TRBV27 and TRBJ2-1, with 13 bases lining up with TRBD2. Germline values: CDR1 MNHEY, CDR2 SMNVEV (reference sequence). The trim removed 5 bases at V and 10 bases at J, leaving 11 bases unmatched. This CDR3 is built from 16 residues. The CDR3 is CASSIRTSGGRGEQFF. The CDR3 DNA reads TGTGCCAGCAGTATTCGGACTAGCGGGGGCCGCGGGGAGCAGTTCTTC.

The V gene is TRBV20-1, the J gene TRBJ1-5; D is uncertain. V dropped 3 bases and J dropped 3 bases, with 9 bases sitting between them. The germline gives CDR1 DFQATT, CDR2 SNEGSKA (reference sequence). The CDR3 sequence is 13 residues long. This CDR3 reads CSASRDNNQPQHF. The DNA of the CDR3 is TGCAGTGCTAGTCGCGACAACAATCAGCCCCAGCATTTT.

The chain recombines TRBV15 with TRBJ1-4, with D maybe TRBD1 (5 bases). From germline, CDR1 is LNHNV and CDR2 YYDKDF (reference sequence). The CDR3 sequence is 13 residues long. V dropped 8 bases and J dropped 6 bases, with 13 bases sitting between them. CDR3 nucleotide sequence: TGTGCCACCGCGCGGACATTGGATGAAAAACTGTTTTTT. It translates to CATARTLDEKLFF.

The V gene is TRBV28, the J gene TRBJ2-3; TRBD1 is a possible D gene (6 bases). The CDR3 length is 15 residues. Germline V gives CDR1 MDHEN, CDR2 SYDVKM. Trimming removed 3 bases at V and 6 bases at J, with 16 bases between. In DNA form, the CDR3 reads TGTGCCAGCAGTTTGGGCAGGGTGGGGGCTGATACGCAGTATTTT. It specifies CASSLGRVGADTQYF.

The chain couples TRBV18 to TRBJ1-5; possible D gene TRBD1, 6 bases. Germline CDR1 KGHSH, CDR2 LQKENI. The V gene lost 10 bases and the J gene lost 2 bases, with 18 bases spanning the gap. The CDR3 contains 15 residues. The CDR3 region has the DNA TGTGCCACTGGAAGGGGGGGCGCGGGCAATCAGCCCCAGCATTTT. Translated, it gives CATGRGGAGNQPQHF.

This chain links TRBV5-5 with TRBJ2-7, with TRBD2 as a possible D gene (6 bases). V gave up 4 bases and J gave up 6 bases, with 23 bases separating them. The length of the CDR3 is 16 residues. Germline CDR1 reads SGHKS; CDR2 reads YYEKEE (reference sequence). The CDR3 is CASSPTMVAAATEQYF. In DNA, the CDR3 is TGTGCCAGCAGCCCCACGATGGTAGCGGCTGCAACCGAGCAGTACTTC.

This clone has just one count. The CDR3 loop reads CASSRGQENEQYV. The CDR3 coding sequence is TGTGCCAGCTCACGGGGACAGGAGAACGAGCAGTACGTC. The J gene is TRBJ2-7, the V gene TRBV18; 8 bases agree with TRBD1. Germline V gene sequence: CDR1 KGHSH, CDR2 LQKENI. The CDR3 is 13 residues long. Trimming removed 4 bases from V and 5 bases from J; junction bases left unmatched: 4.

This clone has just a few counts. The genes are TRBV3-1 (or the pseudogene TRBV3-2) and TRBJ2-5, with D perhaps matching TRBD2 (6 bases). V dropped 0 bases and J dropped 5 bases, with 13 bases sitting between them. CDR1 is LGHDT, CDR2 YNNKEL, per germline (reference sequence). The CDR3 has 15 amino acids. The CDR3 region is CASSQESSGRETQYF. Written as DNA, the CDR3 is TGTGCCAGCAGCCAAGAATCCTCAGGGAGGGAGACCCAGTACTTC.

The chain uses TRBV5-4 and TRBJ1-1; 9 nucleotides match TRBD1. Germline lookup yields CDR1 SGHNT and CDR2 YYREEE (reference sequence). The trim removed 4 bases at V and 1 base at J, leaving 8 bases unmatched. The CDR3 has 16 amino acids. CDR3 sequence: CASSTGQGPANTEAFF. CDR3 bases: TGTGCCAGCAGCACCGGACAGGGGCCGGCGAACACTGAAGCTTTCTTT.

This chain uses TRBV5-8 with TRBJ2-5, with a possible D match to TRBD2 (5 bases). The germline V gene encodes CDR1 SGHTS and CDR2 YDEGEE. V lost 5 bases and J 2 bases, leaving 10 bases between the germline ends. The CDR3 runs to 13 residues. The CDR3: CASRTRLQETQYF. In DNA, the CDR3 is TGTGCCAGCAGGACAAGACTACAAGAGACCCAGTACTTC.

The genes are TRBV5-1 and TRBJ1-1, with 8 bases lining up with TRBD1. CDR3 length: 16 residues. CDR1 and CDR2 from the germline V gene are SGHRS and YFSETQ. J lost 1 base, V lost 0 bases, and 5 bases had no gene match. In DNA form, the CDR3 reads TGCGCCAGCAGCTTGGCAGGGGGCTCCCGGAACACTGAAGCTTTCTTT. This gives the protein CASSLAGGSRNTEAFF.